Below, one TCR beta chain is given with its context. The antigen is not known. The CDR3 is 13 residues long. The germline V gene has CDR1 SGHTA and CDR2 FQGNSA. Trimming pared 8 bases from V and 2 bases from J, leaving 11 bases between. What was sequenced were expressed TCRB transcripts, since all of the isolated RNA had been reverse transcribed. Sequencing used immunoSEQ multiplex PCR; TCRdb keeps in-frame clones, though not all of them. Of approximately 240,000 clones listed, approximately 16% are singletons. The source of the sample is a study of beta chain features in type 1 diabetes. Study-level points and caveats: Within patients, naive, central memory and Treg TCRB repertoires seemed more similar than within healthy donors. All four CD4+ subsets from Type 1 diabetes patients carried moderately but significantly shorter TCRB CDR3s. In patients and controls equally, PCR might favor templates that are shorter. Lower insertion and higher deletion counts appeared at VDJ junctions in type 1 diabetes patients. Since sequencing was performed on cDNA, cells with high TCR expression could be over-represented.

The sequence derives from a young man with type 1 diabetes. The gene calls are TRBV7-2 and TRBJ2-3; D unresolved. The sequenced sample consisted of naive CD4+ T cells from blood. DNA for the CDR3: TGTGCCAGCGGATCATTCATCACAGATACGCAGTATTTT. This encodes CASGSFITDTQYF.